In its sample, the clone carrying this T cell receptor (beta chain) was seen a few times. Its antigen is not identified. Trimming cost V 3 bases and J 9 bases; bases outside gene matches: 9. In germline, CDR1 is MNHEY, CDR2 SMNVEV (reference sequence). The CDR3 is 15 amino acids. The sample comes from a study of post-analysis software for immune sequencing data. About the research overall: Several disease courses (relapsing-remitting, secondary progressive and progressive-relapsing) of multiple sclerosis were included. Overall study findings and caveats: Five TRBV segments (TRBV5-6, TRBV5-1 and TRBV20-1 among them) occurred more frequently in patients than in controls. People with multiple sclerosis had a significantly lower normalized Chao1 diversity than controls did. Batch-matched samples strongly co-clustered by F measure.

cDNA libraries of TCR beta carried unique molecular identifiers. Each sample of roughly 0.9 to 11 million input T cells yielded roughly 500,000 cDNA molecules, so each molecule approximated one T cell. TCRdb reprocessed the PCR reads via MiXCR and lists one record per CDR3 protein. The table has approximately 570,000 distinct CDR3 sequences, roughly 46% seen once; the top ten hold approximately 1.7%. The sequence was obtained from a girl aged 10-17 years with multiple sclerosis. J is TRBJ2-1 and V is TRBV27, with 9 nucleotides matching TRBD1. Specimen: blood. The CDR3 DNA reads TGTGCCAGCAGTTTCTGGGACAGGGAAGGTGGTGAGCAGTTCTTC. This codes for CASSFWDREGGEQFF.